These 22 T cell receptor beta chains came from one sample sequenced in a study of T cell changes during pregnancy in multiple sclerosis. Clones were sequenced by immunoSEQ multiplex PCR, and TCRdb holds only the in-frame ones, with some missing. The sample yields about 67,000 clones, roughly nine tenths seen once. Here the sequenced sample was peripheral blood, taken in the second trimester of pregnancy. These TCRs come from a female donor with multiple sclerosis, enrolled in a pregnancy study.

This chain links TRBV30 with TRBJ1-1; D gene ambiguous. This CDR3 has 13 residues. Germline CDR1 is GTSNPN and CDR2 is SVGIG (reference sequence). Trimming took 0 bases from V and 6 from J, leaving 11 bases between them. The CDR3 sequence is CAWSVGVGAEAFF. CDR3 nucleotide sequence: TGTGCCTGGAGTGTCGGGGTTGGCGCTGAAGCTTTCTTT.

The chain links TRBV2 to TRBJ2-1; TRBD2 matches 7 bases. CDR3 size: 16 residues. Germline V gene data show CDR1 as SNHLY and CDR2 as FYNNEI. The ends lost 4 bases at V and 0 bases at J; junction bases unmatched: 6. The CDR3 region is CASSVRAGSSYNEQFF. As DNA, the CDR3 is TGTGCCAGCAGTGTGCGAGCGGGGAGCTCCTACAATGAGCAGTTCTTC.

The rearrangement joins TRBV7-6 to TRBJ2-7; 8 bases fit TRBD2. The CDR3 has 14 amino acids. With V trimmed by 1 base and J by 3 bases, 2 bases remained unmatched. Germline values: CDR1 SGHVS, CDR2 FNYEAQ. CDR3 protein: CASSLGTSNYEQYF. The CDR3 bases are TGTGCCAGCAGCTTAGGGACTAGCAACTACGAGCAGTACTTC.

The rearrangement uses TRBV7-2 and TRBJ2-7, with 8 bases that match TRBD2. The CDR3 runs 14 residues. J gave up 0 bases and V 4 bases, and 2 bases lay outside the gene matches. The germline CDR1 and CDR2 sequences are SGHTA and FQGNSA. CDR3 sequence (DNA): TGTGCCAGCAGCTCGGGGGGGTCCTCCTACGAGCAGTACTTC. As protein: CASSSGGSSYEQYF.

The chain employs TRBV18 and TRBJ1-1; D is possibly TRBD1 (6 bases). Trimming took 4 bases from V and 2 from J, leaving 11 bases between them. This CDR3 is 14 amino acids long. Germline lookup yields CDR1 KGHSH and CDR2 LQKENI. The CDR3 sequence: CASSLWTANTEAFF. DNA of the CDR3: TGTGCCAGCTCACTCTGGACAGCCAACACTGAAGCTTTCTTT.

This sequence joins TRBV25-1 and TRBJ2-7, with D unclear. The germline V gene has CDR1 MGHDK and CDR2 SYGVNS. Trimming took off 2 bases at V and 9 bases at J, with 14 bases between the two ends. CDR3 size: 13 residues. The CDR3 DNA follows: TGTGCCAGCAGTGAAGCGGCAGTGCATTGGCAGTACTTC. Translation gives CASSEAAVHWQYF.

The chain recombines TRBV7-2 with TRBJ1-2; D is unclear. The ends were cut back, 2 bases at V and 8 bases at J, with 15 bases in the middle. Germline V gene lookup returns CDR1 SGHTA and CDR2 FQGNSA. This CDR3 is 14 amino acids long. In nucleotides, the CDR3 is TGTGCCAGCAGCTTATTGGGCCCGATTTTGGGCTACACCTTC. It codes for CASSLLGPILGYTF.

The J gene is TRBJ2-1, the V gene TRBV7-2, with D possibly being TRBD1 (5 bases). The V gene lost 5 bases and the J gene lost 4 bases, with 15 bases spanning the gap. Germline V CDR1 and CDR2: SGHTA, FQGNSA. CDR3 length: 15 residues. CDR3 amino acids: CASSLGRTRYNEQFF. As DNA, the CDR3 is TGTGCCAGCAGCCTGGGAAGGACACGGTACAATGAGCAGTTCTTC.

V is TRBV19 and J is TRBJ1-1, with a tentative D call TRBD1 (5 bases). The germline V gene encodes CDR1 LNHDA and CDR2 SQIVND (reference sequence). CDR3 size: 16 residues. The V end was cut by 3 bases, the J end by 6 bases, with 20 bases between. CDR3 DNA: TGTGCCAGTAGTATGGGCGGGGGACGCAGCAGCTCTGAAGCTTTCTTT. Protein product: CASSMGGGRSSSEAFF.

This chain links TRBV19 with TRBJ2-1; possibly TRBD2 for D (5 bases). The V and J ends lost 9 bases and 2 bases respectively, with 14 bases between them. Germline V gene sequence: CDR1 LNHDA, CDR2 SQIVND (reference sequence). The CDR3 is made up of 14 amino acids. This CDR3 is CASTPRRTYNEQFF. The CDR3 DNA is TGTGCCAGCACTCCTAGGAGGACCTACAATGAGCAGTTCTTC.

This chain links TRBV30 with TRBJ1-5; perhaps TRBD1 as D (6 bases). CDR3 length: 16 amino acids. Germline CDR1 is GTSNPN and CDR2 is SVGIG (reference sequence). V was cut by 2 bases and J by 0 bases, with 14 bases left in between. The CDR3 DNA sequence: TGTGCCTGGAGTCTACAGGGAGAGTATAGCAATCAGCCCCAGCATTTT. It translates to CAWSLQGEYSNQPQHF.

This chain uses TRBV2 with TRBJ2-7; D perhaps matches TRBD2 (5 bases). Trimming shortened V by 5 bases and J by 3 bases, and 23 bases separated the two germline ends. Germline V gene lookup returns CDR1 SNHLY and CDR2 FYNNEI. CDR3 length: 17 amino acids. The DNA of the CDR3 is TGTGCCAGCAGTCTCCCCGAGGGCATGGAAGGTGACTACGAGCAGTACTTC. Translated, it gives CASSLPEGMEGDYEQYF.

The rearrangement links TRBV11-1 to TRBJ2-7; 9 nucleotides match TRBD1. Germline V gene sequence: CDR1 SGHAT, CDR2 FQDESV (reference sequence). This CDR3 has 16 residues. The V segment lost 1 base and the J segment 5 bases; nucleotides outside the gene matches: 9. Here the CDR3 DNA reads TGTGCCAGCAGCTTAGAGGTAGGGGACAGGGAACACGAGCAGTACTTC. It encodes CASSLEVGDREHEQYF.

This clone occurred a few times. The V call is TRBV19, the J call TRBJ1-6; no clear D gene. The ends were cut back, 0 bases at V and 7 bases at J, with 13 bases in the middle. Looked up from germline, CDR1 is LNHDA and CDR2 is SQIVND (reference sequence). The CDR3 has 16 residues. The CDR3 DNA is TGTGCCAGTAGTATAGATGGATCACTAAACAATTCACCCCTCCACTTT. Encoded protein: CASSIDGSLNNSPLHF.

A single count supports this clone. V gene TRBV6-1 combines with J gene TRBJ2-5; 10 bases align to TRBD1. Germline trimming cut 4 bases from V and 4 bases from J; bases unmatched to any gene: 15. CDR1 is MNHNS and CDR2 is SASEGT in the germline V gene. This CDR3 is 18 amino acids long. In DNA form, the CDR3 reads TGTGCCAGCAGTGTAGTCTTTCAGACAGGGGGCATTAGAGAGACCCAGTACTTC. It specifies CASSVVFQTGGIRETQYF.

V gene TRBV30 combines with J gene TRBJ2-5; D ambiguous. The CDR3 is 13 amino acids. V dropped 0 bases and J dropped 2 bases, with 7 bases sitting between them. The germline gives CDR1 GTSNPN, CDR2 SVGIG (reference sequence). The CDR3 spells CAWSVRRQETQYF. The CDR3 DNA reads as TGTGCCTGGAGTGTACGGAGACAAGAGACCCAGTACTTC.

This clone was observed a single time. The chain carries TRBV6-1 and TRBJ1-5; D may be TRBD1 (6 bases). The CDR3 is 13 amino acids. V shed 6 bases and J shed 6 bases, with 12 bases lying between them. Per the germline V gene, CDR1 is MNHNS and CDR2 is SASEGT. In nucleotides, the CDR3 is TGTGCCAGCAGCTTGGGACACCCTCAGCCCCAGCATTTT. This codes for CASSLGHPQPQHF.

V usage is TRBV7-9 and J usage is TRBJ2-7; the D is unclear. CDR1 is SEHNR and CDR2 is FQNEAQ in the germline V gene (reference sequence). The CDR3 runs to 15 residues. Trimming stripped 1 base from V and 2 bases from J, with 12 bases between. CDR3 coding DNA: TGTGCCAGCAGCTTAGGCCACAGTGCCACCTACGAGCAGTACTTC. Its translation is CASSLGHSATYEQYF.

The chain links TRBV29-1 to TRBJ1-1, with TRBD1 identical over 10 bases. This CDR3 comprises 17 residues. Germline V lookup: CDR1 SQVTM, CDR2 ANQGSEA. V shed 4 bases, J shed 0 bases, and the junction held 11 bases outside the gene matches. The CDR3 spells CSVAETQGTGVNTEAFF. CDR3 DNA sequence: TGCAGCGTTGCGGAAACACAGGGGACAGGGGTGAACACTGAAGCTTTCTTT.

The V gene is TRBV6-1, the J gene TRBJ2-5; no definite D call. Trimming took off 1 base at V and 2 bases at J, with 14 bases between the two ends. The germline gives CDR1 MNHNS, CDR2 SASEGT. The CDR3 consists of 16 residues. The CDR3 DNA follows: TGTGCCAGCAGTGAAGGCCGACTGTTCGATCAAGAGACCCAGTACTTC. Its protein is CASSEGRLFDQETQYF.

This rearrangement joins TRBV9 to TRBJ1-6; D gene unclear. The CDR3 contains 15 residues. CDR1 and CDR2 (germline): SGDLS, YYNGEE. Trimming stripped 3 bases from V and 7 bases from J, with 14 bases between. This CDR3 is CASSGEAGPNSPLHF. The CDR3 bases are TGTGCCAGCAGCGGGGAGGCAGGTCCAAATTCACCCCTCCACTTT.

V is TRBV27 and J is TRBJ1-6; no firm D call. This CDR3 contains 10 residues. CDR1 is MNHEY and CDR2 is SMNVEV in the germline V gene (reference sequence). Deletions cut 11 bases from V and 13 bases from J, with 12 bases between. The DNA of the CDR3 is TGTGCCGCCGGTGGGCTTCCCCTCCACTTT. Protein product: CAAGGLPLHF.